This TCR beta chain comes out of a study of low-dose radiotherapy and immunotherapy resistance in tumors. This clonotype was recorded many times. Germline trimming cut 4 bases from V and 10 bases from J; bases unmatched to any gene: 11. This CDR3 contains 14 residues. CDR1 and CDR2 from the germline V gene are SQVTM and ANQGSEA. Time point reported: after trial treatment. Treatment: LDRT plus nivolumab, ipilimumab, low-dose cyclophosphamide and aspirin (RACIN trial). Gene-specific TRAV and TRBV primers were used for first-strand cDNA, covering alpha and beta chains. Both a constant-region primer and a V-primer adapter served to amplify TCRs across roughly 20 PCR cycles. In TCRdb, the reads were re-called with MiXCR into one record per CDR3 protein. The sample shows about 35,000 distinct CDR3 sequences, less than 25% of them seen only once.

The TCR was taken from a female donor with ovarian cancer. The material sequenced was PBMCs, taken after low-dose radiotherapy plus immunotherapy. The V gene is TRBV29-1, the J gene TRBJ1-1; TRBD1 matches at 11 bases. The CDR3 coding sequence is TGCAGCGTTGGGACGACGGGACAGGGGGATGTAGCTTTCTTT. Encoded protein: CSVGTTGQGDVAFF.